A single T cell receptor (beta chain) is shown here with its context. The sample originates from a study of regulatory and conventional T cells in RAG deficiency. Method: immunoSEQ multiplex PCR; TCRdb's copy keeps in-frame clones and lacks some. The profile shows some 30,000 clones, about 88% of them singletons. The CDR3 consists of 10 residues. The V end lost 4 bases, the J end lost 4 bases, and 5 bases lay between the germline ends. Germline CDR1 reads GTSNPN; CDR2 reads SVGIG (reference sequence). The sample was also reused in another study, on regulatory T cells. That report adds: The primer mix had 52 TRBV and 13 TRBJ primers.

This clonotype was sampled from a human donor in good health. Sequenced input: CD8+ T cells sorted from blood. V gene TRBV30 combines with J gene TRBJ2-7; D is possibly TRBD1 (5 bases). CDR3 loop: CAWKGYEQYF. CDR3 sequence (DNA): TGTGCCTGGAAGGGGTACGAGCAGTACTTC.